The TCR beta chain described here comes from a study of T-cell memory formation after mild COVID-19. Study-level points and caveats: The pre-infection memory compartment contained some responding clones, suggesting cross-reactive memory joined. Nothing confirmed that second-wave clones peaking on day 37 were specific for SARS-CoV-2. Clones that got smaller from day 15 to 85 had even CD4/CD8, while clones growing later tipped toward CD4+.

A remark on this clonotype: The antigen is not known.

CDR3 length: 13 amino acids. Trimming cost V 1 base and J 9 bases, with 10 bases left between them. Germline V gene sequence: CDR1 SEHNR, CDR2 FQNEAQ (reference sequence). A 5'RACE reaction primed in the constant segment made cDNA libraries of TCR alpha and TCR beta, and these carried sample barcodes and UMIs. TCRdb re-analysed the 5' RACE reads in MiXCR, keeping a single row per CDR3 protein. Counted here are approximately 300,000 distinct CDR3 sequences, less than 20% occurring once; the ten biggest clones make up under 25%. The sequencing input was PBMCs or a T cell subset sorted from them (not recorded which). This sequence joins TRBV7-9 and TRBJ2-1; D is unclear. This clonotype originated in a man between 18 and 35 years old who had mild COVID-19 (a few samples of this study predate the infection). Cell type and time point are not known. CDR3 amino acids: CASSLGLFPEQFF. Written as DNA, the CDR3 is TGTGCCAGCAGCTTAGGATTATTCCCTGAGCAGTTCTTC. Together with reference TRBV7-9 and TRBJ2-1, the CDR3 gives the full variable domain: DTGVSQNPRHKITKRGQNVTFRCDPISEHNRLYWYRQTLGQGPEFLTYFQNEAQLEKSRLLSDRFSAERPKGSFSTLEIQRTEQGDSAMYLCASSLGLFPEQFFGPGTRLTVL.